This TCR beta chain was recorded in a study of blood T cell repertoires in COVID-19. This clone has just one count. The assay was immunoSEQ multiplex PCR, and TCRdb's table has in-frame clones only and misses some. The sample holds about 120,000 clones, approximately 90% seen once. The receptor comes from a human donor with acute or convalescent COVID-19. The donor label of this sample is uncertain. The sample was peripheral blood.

DNA for the CDR3: TGCGCCAGCAGCCCGGGGGACCGCGTTGCGGATACGCAGTATTTT. It yields the protein CASSPGDRVADTQYF. The chain recombines TRBV5-1 with TRBJ2-3; maybe TRBD2 (6 bases). CDR3 size: 15 residues. V lost 4 bases and J 6 bases, leaving 18 bases between the germline ends. Germline CDR1 is SGHRS and CDR2 is YFSETQ.